A selection of T cell receptor beta chains follows, all from one sample in a study of blood T cell repertoires in COVID-19. Method: immunoSEQ multiplex PCR; TCRdb's copy keeps in-frame clones and lacks some. This table has hundreds of thousands of clones, approximately 82% appearing once. The sequencing input was peripheral blood. Receptor source: a woman of 80 years or more with acute or convalescent COVID-19. Both conserved end residues are part of each CDR3. The D gene is left open where the match is weak. The size of a clone is reported for some rows only, either as once, few or many, or as a class for expanded clones.

V gene	D gene	J gene	clone size	CDR3 protein	CDR3 DNA
TRBV28	TRBD1	TRBJ1-2	NA	CATRGATGQVIYGYTF	TGTGCCACCAGGGGAGCCACCGGACAGGTGATCTATGGCTACACCTTC
TRBV7-8	NA	TRBJ1-2	NA	CASSSGPGYGYTF	TGTGCCAGCAGCTCGGGTCCGGGCTATGGCTACACCTTC
TRBV20-1	TRBD2	TRBJ2-3	NA	CSASLAGGITDTQYF	TGCAGTGCTAGTCTTGCGGGGGGGATCACAGATACGCAGTATTTT
TRBV6-1	NA	TRBJ2-5	NA	CASSELVRQETQYF	TGTGCCAGCAGTGAATTGGTCAGACAAGAGACCCAGTACTTC
TRBV6-2/TRBV6-3	NA	TRBJ2-5	NA	CASSKGVGAQYF	TGTGCCAGCAGCAAAGGGGTTGGGGCCCAGTACTTC
TRBV18	NA	TRBJ2-2	NA	CASSGWTANTGELFF	TGTGCCAGCTCGGGGTGGACAGCCAACACCGGGGAGCTGTTTTTT
TRBV19	TRBD2	TRBJ2-1	NA	CASSLTSGVSYNEQFF	TGTGCCAGTAGTCTTACTAGCGGGGTCTCCTACAATGAGCAGTTCTTC
TRBV12-3/TRBV12-4	TRBD2	TRBJ2-1	NA	CASSRKRDTEQFF	TGTGCCAGCAGTAGAAAGCGGGATACTGAGCAGTTCTTC
TRBV28	TRBD2	TRBJ2-2	NA	CASKWRGDTGELFF	TGTGCCAGCAAATGGCGGGGGGACACCGGGGAGCTGTTTTTT
TRBV29-1	TRBD2	TRBJ2-5	few	CSVAAGSGMETQYF	TGCAGCGTTGCAGCGGGTAGCGGGATGGAGACCCAGTACTTC
TRBV24-1	NA	TRBJ1-5	NA	CATSDGTNQPQHF	TGTGCCACCAGTGACGGGACAAATCAGCCCCAGCATTTT
TRBV9	NA	TRBJ1-6	NA	CASSEGGAKRTPLHF	TGTGCCAGCAGCGAGGGGGGGGCAAAAAGGACACCCCTCCACTTT
TRBV5-4	NA	TRBJ1-1	NA	CASSLGQLDTEAFF	TGTGCCAGCAGCTTAGGACAGTTGGACACTGAAGCTTTCTTT
TRBV5-5	TRBD1	TRBJ2-1	NA	CASSLVGQVNNEQFF	TGTGCCAGCAGCTTGGTAGGACAGGTAAACAATGAGCAGTTCTTC
TRBV6-5	TRBD2	TRBJ2-3	NA	CATSSGRAADTQYF	TGTGCCACCTCTAGCGGGAGGGCCGCAGATACGCAGTATTTT
TRBV6-5	TRBD1	TRBJ1-1	NA	CASARQGTTTEAFF	TGTGCCAGCGCCCGACAGGGAACGACCACTGAAGCTTTCTTT
TRBV14	NA	TRBJ2-7	NA	CASSQDASRLTKQYF	TGTGCCAGCAGCCAAGATGCATCCAGGCTTACGAAGCAGTACTTC
TRBV23-1	NA	TRBJ1-1	few	CASSQSREFMNTEAFF	TGCGCCAGCAGTCAATCTCGTGAGTTTATGAACACTGAAGCTTTCTTT
TRBV7-2	NA	TRBJ1-5	NA	CASSLVGQQPQHF	TGTGCCAGCAGCTTAGTGGGCCAGCAGCCCCAGCATTTT
TRBV4-1	NA	TRBJ1-4	NA	CASSQGPTQGEKLFF	TGCGCCAGCAGCCAAGGCCCTACTCAGGGTGAAAAACTGTTTTTT
TRBV6-5	TRBD2	TRBJ2-3	once	CASRVLRGGADTQYF	TGTGCCAGCAGGGTCCTCCGGGGGGGGGCAGATACGCAGTATTTT
TRBV7-2	NA	TRBJ2-5	NA	CASSYFLETQYF	TGTGCCAGCAGCTATTTCCTCGAGACCCAGTACTTC